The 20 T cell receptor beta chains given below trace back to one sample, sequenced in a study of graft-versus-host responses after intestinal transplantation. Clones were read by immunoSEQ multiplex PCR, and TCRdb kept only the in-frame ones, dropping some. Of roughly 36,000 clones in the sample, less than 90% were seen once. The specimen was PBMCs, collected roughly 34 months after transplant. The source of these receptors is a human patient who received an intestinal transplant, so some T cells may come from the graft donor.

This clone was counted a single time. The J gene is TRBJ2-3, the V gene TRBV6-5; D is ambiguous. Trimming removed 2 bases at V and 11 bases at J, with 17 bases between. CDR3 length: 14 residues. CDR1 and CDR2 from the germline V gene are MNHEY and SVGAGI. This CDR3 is CASSYMASGSVQYF. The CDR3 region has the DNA TGTGCCAGCAGTTACATGGCTAGTGGGTCGGTGCAGTATTTT.

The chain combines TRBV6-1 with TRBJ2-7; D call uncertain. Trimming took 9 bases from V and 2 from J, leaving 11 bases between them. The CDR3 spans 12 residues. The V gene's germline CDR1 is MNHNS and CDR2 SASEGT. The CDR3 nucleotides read TGTGCCAGTAAGGACGGCACCTACGAGCAGTACTTC. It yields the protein CASKDGTYEQYF.

In nucleotides, the CDR3 is TGTGCCAGCAGTCCCCTAGCGGGAGCCACAGATACGCAGTATTTT. This sequence encodes CASSPLAGATDTQYF. V and J are TRBV6-4 and TRBJ2-3, with 10 bases lining up with TRBD2. The CDR3 is 15 amino acids. Germline-derived CDR1 and CDR2 are MRHNA and SNTAGT. V lost 5 bases to trimming and J lost 2 bases; unmatched junction nucleotides: 4.

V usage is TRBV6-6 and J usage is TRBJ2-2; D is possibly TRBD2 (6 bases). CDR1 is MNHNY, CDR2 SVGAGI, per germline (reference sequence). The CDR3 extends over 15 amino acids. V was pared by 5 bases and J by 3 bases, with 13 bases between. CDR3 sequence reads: CASSLTSLYTGELFF. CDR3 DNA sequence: TGTGCCAGCAGTCTGACTAGTCTCTACACCGGGGAGCTGTTTTTT.

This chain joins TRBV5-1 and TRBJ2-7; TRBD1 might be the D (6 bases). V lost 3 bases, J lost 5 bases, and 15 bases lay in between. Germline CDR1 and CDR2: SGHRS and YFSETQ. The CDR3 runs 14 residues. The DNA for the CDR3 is TGCGCCAGCAGCTGGTGGACAGTCAGCGACGAGCAGTACTTC. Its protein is CASSWWTVSDEQYF.

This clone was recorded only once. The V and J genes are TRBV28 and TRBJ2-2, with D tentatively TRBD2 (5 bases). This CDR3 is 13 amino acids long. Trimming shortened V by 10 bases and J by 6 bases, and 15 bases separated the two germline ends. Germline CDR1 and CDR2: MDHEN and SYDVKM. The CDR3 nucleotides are TGTGCCACTAAACCGGGAAGTCCCGGGGAGCTGTTTTTT. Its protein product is CATKPGSPGELFF.

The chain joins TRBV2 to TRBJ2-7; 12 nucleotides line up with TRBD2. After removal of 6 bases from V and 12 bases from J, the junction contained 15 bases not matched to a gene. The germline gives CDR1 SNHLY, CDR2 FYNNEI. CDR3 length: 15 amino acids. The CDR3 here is CASSPTTSGGQAWYF. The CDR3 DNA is TGTGCCAGCAGCCCCACCACTAGCGGGGGGCAGGCGTGGTACTTC.

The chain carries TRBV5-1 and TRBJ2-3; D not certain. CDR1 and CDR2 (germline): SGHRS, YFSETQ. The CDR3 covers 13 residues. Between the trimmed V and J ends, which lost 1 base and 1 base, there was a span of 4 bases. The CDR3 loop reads CASSLQGTDTQYF. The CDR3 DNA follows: TGCGCCAGCAGCTTGCAGGGCACAGATACGCAGTATTTT.

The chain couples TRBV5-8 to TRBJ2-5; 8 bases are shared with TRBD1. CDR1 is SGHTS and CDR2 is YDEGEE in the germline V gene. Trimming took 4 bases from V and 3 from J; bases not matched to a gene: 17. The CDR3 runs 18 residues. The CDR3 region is CASSLGQGDSGKKETQYF. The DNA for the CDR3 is TGTGCCAGCAGCCTCGGACAGGGCGACTCAGGAAAAAAAGAGACCCAGTACTTC.

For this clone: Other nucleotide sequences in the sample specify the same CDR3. CDR3 protein: CSVEPAGGGNPHEQYF. The CDR3 DNA follows: TGCAGCGTTGAACCTGCTGGCGGGGGCAACCCCCACGAGCAGTACTTC. The gene calls are TRBV29-1 and TRBJ2-7, with a possible D match to TRBD2 (7 bases). V lost 2 bases, J lost 5 bases, and 22 bases lay in between. Germline V gene sequence: CDR1 SQVTM, CDR2 ANQGSEA. CDR3 length: 16 residues.

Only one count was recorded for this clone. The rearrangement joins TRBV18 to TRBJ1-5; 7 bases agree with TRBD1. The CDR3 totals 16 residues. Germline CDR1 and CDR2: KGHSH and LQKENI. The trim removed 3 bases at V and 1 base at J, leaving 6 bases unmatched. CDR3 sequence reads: CASSPRGQSSNQPQHF. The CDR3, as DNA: TGTGCCAGCTCACCGCGGGGACAGTCCAGCAATCAGCCCCAGCATTTT.

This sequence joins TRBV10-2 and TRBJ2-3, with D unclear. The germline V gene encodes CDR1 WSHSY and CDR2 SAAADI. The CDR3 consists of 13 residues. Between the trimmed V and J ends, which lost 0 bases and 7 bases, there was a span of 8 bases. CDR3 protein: CASSESQGYTQYF. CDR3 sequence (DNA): TGCGCCAGCAGTGAGTCTCAAGGGTATACGCAGTATTTT.

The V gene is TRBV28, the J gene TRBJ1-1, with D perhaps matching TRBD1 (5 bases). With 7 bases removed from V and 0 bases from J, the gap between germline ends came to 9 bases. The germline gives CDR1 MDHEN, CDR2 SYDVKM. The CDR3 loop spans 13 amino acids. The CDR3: CASIQGLNTEAFF. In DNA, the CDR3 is TGTGCCAGCATTCAGGGCCTGAACACTGAAGCTTTCTTT. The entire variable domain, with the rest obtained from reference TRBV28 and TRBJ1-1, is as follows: DVKVTQSSRYLVKRTGEKVFLECVQDMDHENMFWYRQDPGLGLRLIYFSYDVKMKEKGDIPEGYSVSREKKERFSLILESASTNQTSMYLCASIQGLNTEAFFGQGTRLTVV.

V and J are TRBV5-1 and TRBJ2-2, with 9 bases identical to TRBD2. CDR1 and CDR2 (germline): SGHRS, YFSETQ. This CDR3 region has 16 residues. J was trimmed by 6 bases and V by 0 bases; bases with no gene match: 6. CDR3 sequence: CASSLAGSGRSGELFF. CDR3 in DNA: TGCGCCAGCAGCTTGGCCGGTAGCGGGAGATCCGGGGAGCTGTTTTTT.

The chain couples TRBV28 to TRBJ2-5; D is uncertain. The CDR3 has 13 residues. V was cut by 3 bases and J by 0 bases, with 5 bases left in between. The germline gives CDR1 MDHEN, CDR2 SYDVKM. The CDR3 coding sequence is TGTGCCAGCAGTTTCCAGTACCAAGAGACCCAGTACTTC. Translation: CASSFQYQETQYF.

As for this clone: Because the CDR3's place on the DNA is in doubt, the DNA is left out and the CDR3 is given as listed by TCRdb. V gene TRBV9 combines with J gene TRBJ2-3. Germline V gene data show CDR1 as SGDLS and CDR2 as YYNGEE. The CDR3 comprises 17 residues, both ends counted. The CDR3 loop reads CASSVATSGRGTDTQYF.

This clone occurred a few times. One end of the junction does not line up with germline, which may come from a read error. DNA of the CDR3: TGTGCCAGCAGCCAGCCGGGGGCCTACGTCCTGACTTTC. This sequence encodes CASSQPGAYVLTF. V usage is TRBV7-9 and J usage is TRBJ2-6; D could derive from TRBD1 or TRBD2 (6 bases each). CDR1 is SEHNR and CDR2 is FQNEAQ in the germline V gene (reference sequence). This CDR3 contains 13 residues.

This CDR3 is CASSLGGLTEAFF. DNA for the CDR3: TGCGCCAGCAGCTTAGGGGGTCTCACTGAAGCTTTCTTT. This chain uses TRBV5-1 with TRBJ1-1; D might be TRBD1 (6 bases). Germline-derived CDR1 and CDR2 are SGHRS and YFSETQ. Deletions cut 2 bases from V and 4 bases from J, with 9 bases between. The CDR3 totals 13 residues.

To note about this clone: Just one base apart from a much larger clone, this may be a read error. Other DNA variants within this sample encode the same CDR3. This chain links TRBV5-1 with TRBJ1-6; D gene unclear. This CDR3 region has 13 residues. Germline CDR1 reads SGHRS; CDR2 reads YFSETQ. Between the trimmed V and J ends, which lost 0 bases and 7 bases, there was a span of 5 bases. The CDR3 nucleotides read TGCGCCAGCAGCTTGGAGAGGAATTCACCCCTCCACTTT. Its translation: CASSLERNSPLHF.

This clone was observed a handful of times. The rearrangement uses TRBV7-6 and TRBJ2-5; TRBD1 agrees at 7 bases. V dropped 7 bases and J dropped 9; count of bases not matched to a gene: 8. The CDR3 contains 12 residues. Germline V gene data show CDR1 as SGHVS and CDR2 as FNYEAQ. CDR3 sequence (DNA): TGTGCCAGCAAAGGGACAGCCGGCCCCCAGTACTTC. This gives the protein CASKGTAGPQYF.